Given below is one T cell receptor (beta chain) in context. TCRdb's copy holds only in-frame clones and misses some; the assay was immunoSEQ multiplex PCR. The sample has about 93,000 clones; roughly 90% are singletons. The sample is drawn from a study of blood T cell repertoires in COVID-19. CDR1 is MDHEN, CDR2 SYDVKM, per germline. CDR3 size: 16 residues. With 5 bases clipped from V and 5 bases from J, the junction kept 10 bases outside the gene matches. This sequence originates from a human donor with active COVID-19. The donor label of this sample is uncertain. The rearrangement joins TRBV28 to TRBJ2-3, with 10 bases lining up with TRBD2. The sample comprised peripheral blood. This CDR3 reads CASSEQSGGALDTQYF. The CDR3 DNA reads as TGTGCCAGCAGTGAACAAAGCGGGGGGGCCTTAGATACGCAGTATTTT.